This entry features one T cell receptor (beta chain) sequence. As yet, its antigen is unknown. The source of the sample is a study of T cell responses to AZD1222 COVID-19 vaccine. Study-level points and caveats: It should be noted that donors were predominantly white British and more often female, and clonal diversity was possibly underestimated.

Doses given second, at about 4 or about 12 weeks, were pooled. Sequenced by immunoSEQ multiplex PCR; TCRdb stores in-frame clones only, minus some. The sample records fewer than 150,000 clones, 85% to 95% being singletons. This CDR3 region has 15 residues. V shed 0 bases and J shed 0 bases, with 6 bases lying between them. Germline V gene data show CDR1 as LGHNA and CDR2 as YSLEER. The starting material was peripheral blood, obtained 28 days after the second AZD1222 dose. The receptor's source is an adult who received the AZD1222 COVID-19 vaccine. The chain employs TRBV4-3 and TRBJ1-3; D ambiguous. Here the CDR3 DNA reads TGCGCCAGCAGCCAAGATGTGAGCTCTGGAAACACCATATATTTT. As protein: CASSQDVSSGNTIYF.